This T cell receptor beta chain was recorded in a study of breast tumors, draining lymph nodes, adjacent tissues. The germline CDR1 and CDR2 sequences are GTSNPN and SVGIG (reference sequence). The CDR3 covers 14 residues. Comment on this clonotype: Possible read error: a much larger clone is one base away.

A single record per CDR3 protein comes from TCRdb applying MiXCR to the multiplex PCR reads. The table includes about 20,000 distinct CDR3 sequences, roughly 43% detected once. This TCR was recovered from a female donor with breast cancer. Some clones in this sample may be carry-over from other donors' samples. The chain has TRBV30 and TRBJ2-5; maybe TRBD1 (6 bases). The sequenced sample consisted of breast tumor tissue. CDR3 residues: CARSPLYRVETQYF. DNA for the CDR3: TGTGCCCGGAGCCCACTTTACAGGGTAGAGACCCAGTACTTC. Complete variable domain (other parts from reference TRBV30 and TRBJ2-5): SQTIHQWPATLVQPVGSPLSLECTVEGTSNPNLYWYRQAAGRGLQLLFYSVGIGQISSEVPQNLSASRPQDRQFILSSKKLLLSDSGFYLCARSPLYRVETQYFGPGTRLLVL.